This TCR beta chain originates from a study of cytomegalovirus exposure and HLA in healthy donors (dated by TCRdb to 2017 to 2019). For context, the study as a whole: In an earlier analysis of some 550 of the donors, 250 to 350 Gb of sequence data and 120 million or so unique TCR beta sequences from about 190 million T cells were reported. An early release covering some 640 HLA-typed donors comprised about 320 gigabases of sequencing data and about 90 million unique TCR sequences. Of the approximately 400 genotyped donors, roughly 80% fell in the genetic ancestry cluster associated with self-reported Caucasian donors. The study aimed to test whether cataloging public T cell receptors could reveal signatures of past pathogen exposure. The T cell repertoires of roughly 660 subjects were profiled by immunosequencing and related to cytomegalovirus serostatus. In addition to the first cohort of approximately 670 subjects, a separate validation cohort of 130 or so different subjects was used. To predict cytomegalovirus infection status, the study brought together high-throughput TCR immunosequencing, statistical association of individual TCRs with disease status, and machine learning. To study patterns of TCR occurrence, a later analysis re-analyzed previously published TCR beta repertoires from 650 to 750 donors and added high-resolution HLA genotyping. Rather than drawing on any new phenotypic data, the later analysis identified candidate immune exposures from TCR beta sequences and the way those sequences occurred across donors. An earlier analysis of some 600 of the donors applied high-throughput TCR beta sequencing to assess whether each TCR beta V gene segment acted as functional or pseudogenic. Donor age, sex, ethnicity and CMV serostatus were compiled together with the repertoire data. A later genetic analysis took genome-wide SNP genotypes for about three fifths of the roughly 700 donors and used that subset as a discovery cohort. All discovery cohort repertoires had been generated on a single sequencing platform. HLA typing included class I and class II loci at four-digit resolution. Typing coverage varied by locus: roughly 629-630 donors for A, B, C, DRB1 and DQB1; roughly 520 for DQA1; approximately 570 for DPA1; more than 450 for DPB1. Because of strong linkage in the cohort, roughly 5 DR-DQ haplotypes were treated as single units for association and clustering. On average, 235,054 unique TCR beta nucleotide sequences were sequenced per donor among 398 genotyped donors of the cohort, with 15% to 20% of those sequences being non-productive. Results the study describes overall, beyond this receptor: In both the original and validation cohorts, the classifier was reported to diagnose cytomegalovirus status with high specificity and sensitivity. Most TCR sequences were seen in very few donors, while some public TCRs were found in many individuals. A cluster of highly shared sequence variants was judged likely to represent a technical artifact of the sequencing pipeline. In a later analysis, some 17,000 TCR beta sequences were associated with specific HLA alleles at a false discovery rate of 0.05. V-gene and J-gene trimming of TCR beta chains was associated with a missense DCLRE1C variant in a later genetic analysis, and the association was replicated in an independent cohort. A further reported finding was that TCR beta sequences accurately predicted the HLA-A and HLA-B alleles for most subjects in the first cohort. The study gave a list of under 200 TCR beta chains associated with cytomegalovirus. HLA typing was unavailable for some donors at each locus, so association tests used only the typed subset. Strong co-occurrence of HLA alleles, especially DR and DQ, made assigning TCR associations to individual alleles difficult. In a later analysis, HLA-associated TCR beta chains showed more clonal expansion and lower generation probabilities than non-associated chains that were equally common. The earlier analysis of about 600 of the donors excluded around 17 rarely observed V segments, including chromosome 9 orphons, because counts were too low. Correlated functional status among segregating V segments might reflect linkage disequilibrium, but an unknown experimental factor could not be ruled out. An earlier analysis of approximately 500 of the donors showed that most TCR beta V segments appeared in productive rearrangements either about 87% or about 30% of the time, which broadly matched IMGT annotations. Immune exposure information for the cohort was limited to CMV serostatus. Most CMV-associated TCR beta chains appeared to be HLA-restricted in a later analysis, and the HLA associations seemed to be driven largely by CMV exposure. According to a later analysis, parvovirus B19, influenza, CMV and Epstein-Barr virus appeared linked to several top co-occurrence clusters. Roughly uniform sequencing depth across donors was assumed in presence/absence analyses, although this assumption may not hold. Because the 87-base-pair reads could not distinguish some IMGT-functional V segments, including TRBV6-2 and TRBV6-3, those segments were excluded. This cohort had only TCR beta chains sequenced, and the lack of alpha or paired-chain data limited which features could be detected. In vitro tests confirmed that a few of the cytomegalovirus-associated TCR beta chains recognize cytomegalovirus antigens. A later analysis found that TCR association rates varied across HLA loci, with DRB1 alleles showing the most associated TCRs and HLA-C alleles the fewest. Compared with the 666-donor mean, donors in an Asian-associated ancestry cluster had fewer N-insertions in productive TCRs, according to a later genetic analysis. The authors suggested that the approach could potentially be extended to other disease states and immunological phenotypes.

A remark on this clone: Its antigen is not yet known. An end of the junction does not agree with germline; a read error may underlie this.

Sequences SGDLS (CDR1) and YYNGEE (CDR2) are obtained from the germline V gene. Counted from cysteine to phenylalanine, this CDR3 has 15 amino acids. Just CDR3 DNA is preserved here, 45 bases in frame from base 1. In total, roughly 670 healthy bone marrow donors made up the cohort. All cohort members were sampled while nominally healthy, although unrecorded immune exposures were likely present. The donor was CMV seropositive and belonged to the group of about 290 seropositive cohort members. A peripheral blood sample was collected from each donor, and TCR beta sequencing was performed on peripheral blood mononuclear cells. The Qiagen DNeasy Blood Extraction Kit was used to extract genomic DNA from the blood cell samples. Receptor libraries were prepared by the immunoSEQ multiplex PCR assay. For the multiplex PCR, a mixture combining 60 forward primers for TCR Vbeta segments and 13 reverse primers for TCR Jbeta segments was used. The CDR3 region of rearranged TCR beta genes was amplified from genomic DNA by a multiplex PCR assay. On the Illumina HiSeq System, the amplified TCR beta libraries were sequenced as 87-base-pair reads. As for the original processing: A later analysis tallied around 87 million unique TCR beta chains across the 666 repertoires, and roughly 11 million of those chains were shared by two or more donors. A nearest-neighbor algorithm error-corrected the raw reads and collapsed the reads into unique sequences, merging closely related sequences to remove PCR and sequencing errors. CDR3 sequences were aligned to IMGT reference sequences to assign V, D and J gene segments. Each retained sequence needed at least a six-nucleotide match to both a V gene segment and a J gene segment. Rearrangements were classified as productive when the CDR3 lacked stop codons and remained in frame with V and J, and all other rearrangements were classified as non-productive. CDR3 was defined by IMGT convention, running from the second conserved V-encoded cysteine to the conserved J-encoded phenylalanine. Sequences without an unambiguous match to a single V gene segment were excluded from the earlier analysis of 450 to 650 of the donors. In an earlier analysis of about 590 of the donors, a V segment was called functional when productive rearrangements were above 56.7%, and segregating when the standard deviation between donors exceeded 5%. To diagnose cytomegalovirus status from the catalog of TCR beta chain sequences, a statistical classification framework was built. V and J gene assignment, in a later analysis, came from comparing TCR nucleotide sequences with IMGT/GENE-DB human TR gene sequences. Using the TCRdist pipeline, a later analysis assigned CDR3 sequences along with most-parsimonious VDJ recombination scenarios. A later analysis defined each TCR beta chain by its CDR3 amino acid sequence plus V-gene family, and excluded reads lacking a unique V-gene family. In a later analysis, 500 to 700 highly shared, low-generation-probability nucleotide sequences were removed to address suspected cross-contamination and a sequencing artifact. In a later analysis, a clonal expansion index was calculated for each public chain from normalized within-repertoire ranks of inferred template counts. In a later analysis, generation probabilities were computed using a VDJ recombination model fitted to out-of-frame rearrangements, and the results were checked against IGoR. A later analysis scored TCR-TCR, TCR-HLA and TCR-CMV co-occurrence with hypergeometric tests, applying a repertoire-size bias correction to TCR pairs. To estimate false discovery rates, a later analysis permuted the HLA or CMV assignments 20 times. In a later analysis, co-occurring TCRs were grouped using DBSCAN, and TCRdist sequence similarity was added for clustering within HLA-allele-positive subsets. Repertoires with fewer than 30,000 or more than 120,000 public chains were left out of co-occurrence clustering, as were about 5 repertoires with anomalous nucleotide sharing. TCRdb took over this immuneACCESS table, retaining in-frame rearrangements with V and J assigned. Such tables are incomplete; in checked studies, under half of the missing clones stem from an unresolved V gene, and the remainder is unexplained. The V and J calls and clone size are taken from that table; D and trimming were inferred from the DNA. This sample has 160,000 or so clones in its table, and approximately 80% of those were observed once. Roughly 10% of the sample goes to the ten largest clones.

The TCR sequence derives from a man in his late teens or twenties in good health and CMV-seropositive. The V and J genes are TRBV9 and TRBJ1-1, with the D gene call left open. The source material was PBMCs. The CDR3 region: CASSVEGAYNTKAFF. The DNA sequence follows: TGTGCCAGCAGCGTAGAAGGAGCTTATAACACTAAAGCTTTCTTT.